This T cell receptor (beta chain) was found in a study of cytomegalovirus exposure and HLA in healthy donors. Notes on the study in general: When the data were analyzed later, several of the most significant clusters appeared to be linked to common viral pathogens. Analysis performed later found around 15,000 TCR beta sequences associated with HLA alleles at 0.05 false discovery rate.

This CDR3 region has 15 residues. The germline CDR1 and CDR2 sequences are SGHRS and YFSETQ. This PCR relied on a set of 60 Vbeta primers and 13 Jbeta primers. Sequencing used immunoSEQ multiplex PCR; TCRdb keeps in-frame clones, though not all of them. The profile shows some 150,000 clones, 70% to 80% of them singletons. This clone was counted once. Its antigen remains unknown. This receptor was taken from a man aged 40-49 years in good health and CMV-seronegative. This chain joins TRBV5-1 and TRBJ2-5, with a possible D match to TRBD1 (5 bases). The end of the DNA aligns better with TRBJ2-7, so the J call may be wrong. The sample taken for sequencing was PBMCs. CDR3 DNA: TGCGCCAGCAGCTTGCCAGGGTGGGGTCTCCACGAGCAGTACTTC. Translated: CASSLPGWGLHEQYF.